Presented here are 27 T cell receptor beta chains from one specimen sequenced in a study of blood T cell repertoires in COVID-19. TCRdb keeps only in-frame clones here, not all; method: immunoSEQ multiplex PCR. The sample shows 200,000 to 250,000 clones, 70% to 90% of them seen only once. Sample: PBMCs or T cells enriched from blood (not recorded which). The receptors derive from a man between 25 and 39 years old who had recovered from COVID-19.

V and J are TRBV13 and TRBJ1-1, with D unresolved. V was trimmed by 5 bases and J by 2 bases, leaving 18 bases between them. CDR1 is PRHDT, CDR2 FYEKMQ, per germline (reference sequence). The CDR3 is made up of 16 amino acids. Here the CDR3 DNA reads TGTGCCAGCAGCCCCATCGATGGACTCACAAACACTGAAGCTTTCTTT. This encodes CASSPIDGLTNTEAFF.

The chain is built from TRBV3-1 (or the pseudogene TRBV3-2) and TRBJ2-2, with TRBD2 matching 10 bases. This CDR3 spans 19 amino acids. Germline-derived CDR1 and CDR2 are LGHDT and YNNKEL (reference sequence). V was pared by 1 base and J by 6 bases, with 14 bases of the junction left unmatched. The CDR3 here is CASSQVYLKRGGLSGELFF. DNA for the CDR3: TGTGCCAGCAGCCAAGTGTACTTGAAGCGGGGGGGCCTCTCCGGGGAGCTGTTTTTT.

The chain's CDR3 is CASSQGFSGYQPQHF. CDR3 sequence (DNA): TGTGCCAGCAGCCAAGGTTTTTCGGGATATCAGCCCCAGCATTTT. V gene TRBV3-1 (or the pseudogene TRBV3-2) combines with J gene TRBJ1-5; no clear D. Germline V gene data show CDR1 as LGHDT and CDR2 as YNNKEL (reference sequence). V was clipped by 1 base and J by 5 bases, with 12 bases between them. This CDR3 has 15 amino acids.

This clone was seen only once. The chain couples TRBV25-1 to TRBJ1-2; weak D call: TRBD1 (5 bases). Trimming pared 6 bases from V and 12 bases from J, leaving 20 bases between. There are 13 residues in the CDR3. From germline, CDR1 is MGHDK and CDR2 SYGVNS. As DNA, the CDR3 is TGTGCCAGCAGCGCTGGACACCTGACTCTTCACACCTTC. This codes for CASSAGHLTLHTF.

This clone came up once. This CDR3 reads CASSYWTGGAYEQYF. CDR3 DNA sequence: TGTGCCAGCAGTTACTGGACAGGGGGCGCATACGAGCAGTACTTC. The chain is built from TRBV6-5 and TRBJ2-7; 11 bases agree with TRBD1. Germline CDR1 reads MNHEY; CDR2 reads SVGAGI. The junction had 3 bases not matched to a gene; V was cut back by 1 base and J by 4 bases. The CDR3 spans 15 residues.

This chain joins TRBV19 and TRBJ2-1, with D perhaps being TRBD1 or TRBD2 (5 bases each). Trimming removed 5 bases at V and 8 bases at J, with 19 bases between. This CDR3 is built from 15 residues. Germline lookup yields CDR1 LNHDA and CDR2 SQIVND (reference sequence). The CDR3 nucleotides read TGTGCCAGTAGTCTAGGGGAAACTAGTATTCATGAGCAGTTCTTC. This codes for CASSLGETSIHEQFF.

The chain combines TRBV29-1 with TRBJ1-4; D not certain. Trimming removed 0 bases at V and 8 bases at J, with 13 bases between. Germline CDR1 is SQVTM and CDR2 is ANQGSEA. The CDR3 has 14 residues. CDR3 amino acids: CSVEDRRVREKLFF. The DNA for the CDR3 is TGCAGCGTTGAAGATAGGAGGGTACGCGAAAAACTGTTTTTT.

Here the CDR3 reads CASSQGTVGGETQYF. DNA for the CDR3: TGCGCCAGCAGCCAGGGGACAGTCGGAGGGGAGACCCAGTACTTC. This chain links TRBV5-1 with TRBJ2-5; weak D call: TRBD1 (7 bases). CDR1 SGHRS and CDR2 YFSETQ come from the germline V gene. V lost 4 bases and J 5 bases, leaving 18 bases between the germline ends. The CDR3 length is 15 residues.

This clone was found once. V usage is TRBV7-2 and J usage is TRBJ1-2, with D unclear. The CDR3 extends over 15 amino acids. V lost 0 bases and J lost 5, with 13 bases in between. Germline assignment: CDR1 SGHTA and CDR2 FQGNSA. DNA for the CDR3: TGTGCCAGCAGCTTAGCACCGTTCCTGGAGTATGGCTACACCTTC. Translated: CASSLAPFLEYGYTF.

V gene TRBV5-8 combines with J gene TRBJ1-5, with 8 nucleotides matching TRBD1. Germline V lookup: CDR1 SGHTS, CDR2 YDEGEE. V lost 3 bases and J lost 4; bases outside the gene matches: 6. The CDR3 loop spans 15 amino acids. CDR3 nucleotides: TGTGCCAGCAGCTATCGGACAGGGCTTAATCAGCCCCAGCATTTT. This codes for CASSYRTGLNQPQHF.

The rearrangement links TRBV11-2 to TRBJ2-7, with unresolved D. Trimming stripped 5 bases from V and 0 bases from J, with 11 bases between. CDR3 length: 14 residues. Germline V gene data show CDR1 as SGHAT and CDR2 as FQNNGV. The CDR3 nucleotides read TGTGCCAGCAGCCCTGCCCTATTCTCCTACGAGCAGTACTTC. Translated: CASSPALFSYEQYF.

The chain links TRBV7-2 to TRBJ1-5, with a weak D call TRBD1 (5 bases). The V end lost 5 bases, the J end lost 6 bases, and 20 bases lay between the germline ends. This CDR3 has 16 residues. The germline V gene encodes CDR1 SGHTA and CDR2 FQGNSA. The CDR3 region is CASSLGVPGGRQPQHF. Here the CDR3 DNA reads TGTGCCAGCAGCCTAGGGGTACCGGGGGGTCGTCAGCCCCAGCATTTT.

The chain carries TRBV3-1 (or the pseudogene TRBV3-2) and TRBJ2-3; perhaps TRBD2 as D (6 bases). This CDR3 contains 16 residues. The germline gives CDR1 LGHDT, CDR2 YNNKEL (reference sequence). Between the trimmed V and J ends, which lost 0 bases and 2 bases, there was a span of 12 bases. The CDR3 loop is CASSQETGAVTDTQYF. For the CDR3, the DNA is TGTGCCAGCAGCCAAGAGACGGGAGCAGTCACAGATACGCAGTATTTT.

V is TRBV9 and J is TRBJ2-3; 7 bases line up with TRBD2. V shed 1 base, J shed 2 bases, and the junction held 4 bases outside the gene matches. CDR3 length: 15 residues. In germline, CDR1 is SGDLS, CDR2 YYNGEE. This CDR3 reads CASSVSGVFTDTQYF. The CDR3 coding sequence is TGTGCCAGCAGCGTAAGCGGGGTCTTCACAGATACGCAGTATTTT.

The rearrangement uses TRBV4-1 and TRBJ2-1; D gene uncertain. V gave up 1 base and J gave up 6 bases, with 10 bases separating them. Germline V gives CDR1 MGHRA, CDR2 YSYEKL. CDR3 size: 14 residues. The CDR3 region has the DNA TGCGCCAGCAGCCAAGGTGGTTGGGCCAATGAGCAGTTCTTC. This sequence encodes CASSQGGWANEQFF.

The chain has TRBV29-1 and TRBJ2-3; 10 bases align to TRBD2. Per the germline V gene, CDR1 is SQVTM and CDR2 is ANQGSEA. This CDR3 region has 13 residues. The trim removed 8 bases at V and 2 bases at J, leaving 4 bases unmatched. The CDR3 region has the DNA TGCAGCTCTAGCGGGAGAGTCACAGATACGCAGTATTTT. It is translated as CSSSGRVTDTQYF.

The chain uses TRBV7-9 and TRBJ1-1; 8 positions agree with TRBD1. Per germline, CDR1 SEHNR and CDR2 FQNEAQ (reference sequence). CDR3 size: 16 residues. J lost 2 bases, V lost 6 bases, and 11 bases had no gene match. CDR3 coding DNA: TGTGCCAGCAGTTTCTACGGAGACAGGGGAAACACTGAAGCTTTCTTT. This sequence encodes CASSFYGDRGNTEAFF.

The table lists this clone with a count of one. The chain carries TRBV4-2 and TRBJ1-4, with D hard to call. There are 16 residues in the CDR3. The V gene's germline CDR1 is LGHNA and CDR2 YNFKEQ. V lost 1 base and J lost 8, with 17 bases in between. The CDR3 loop is CASSQVAVGLMEKLFF. DNA of the CDR3: TGTGCCAGCAGCCAAGTTGCGGTAGGTCTTATGGAAAAACTGTTTTTT.

This clone was observed a few times. Other DNA variants within this sample encode the same CDR3. V gene TRBV5-1 combines with J gene TRBJ2-5; 11 positions match TRBD2. The germline V gene has CDR1 SGHRS and CDR2 YFSETQ. J was trimmed by 5 bases and V by 7 bases; bases with no gene match: 10. CDR3 length: 15 amino acids. In DNA, the CDR3 is TGCGCCAGCCGGGCTAGCGGGGGGTCTGGGGAGACCCAGTACTTC. It yields the protein CASRASGGSGETQYF.

The sample holds a few counts of this clone. This chain connects TRBV4-1 to TRBJ2-7; no definite D call. This CDR3 contains 15 residues. The germline V and J ends were trimmed by 4 bases and 3 bases, with 16 bases remaining between them. CDR1 is MGHRA, CDR2 YSYEKL, per germline. The CDR3 DNA sequence: TGCGCCAGCAGCCCTCAAGTTGGCGGTCTCTACGAGCAGTACTTC. This gives the protein CASSPQVGGLYEQYF.

The gene calls are TRBV10-3 and TRBJ2-7, with TRBD1 identical over 8 bases. The CDR3 extends over 15 amino acids. Germline V lookup: CDR1 ENHRY, CDR2 SYGVKD. V trimming: 3 bases; J trimming: 5 bases; junction bases outside the gene matches: 9. CDR3 residues: CAISDRWSGGHEQYF. The DNA of the CDR3 is TGTGCCATCAGTGACCGTTGGTCAGGGGGCCACGAGCAGTACTTC.

The genes are TRBV6-5 and TRBJ2-7; D is possibly TRBD2 (6 bases). The CDR3 spans 13 residues. The germline V gene has CDR1 MNHEY and CDR2 SVGAGI. V shed 7 bases and J shed 6 bases, with 16 bases lying between them. CDR3 in DNA: TGTGCCAGCAACTTCGGGGGTACCCCCGAGCAGTACTTC. It specifies CASNFGGTPEQYF.

This chain connects TRBV5-5 to TRBJ2-5, with TRBD2 identical over 11 bases. This CDR3 comprises 16 residues. Trimming cost V 1 base and J 4 bases; bases outside gene matches: 6. CDR1 is SGHKS, CDR2 YYEKEE, per germline (reference sequence). This CDR3 reads CASSLMYLAGGETQYF. In DNA form, the CDR3 reads TGTGCCAGCAGCTTGATGTACCTAGCGGGGGGAGAGACCCAGTACTTC.

The V call is TRBV12-5, the J call TRBJ1-5; D gene ambiguous. Trimming took off 7 bases at V and 6 bases at J, with 13 bases between the two ends. There are 13 residues in the CDR3. In germline, CDR1 is LGHNT, CDR2 FRNRAP. This chain's CDR3 is CASVSVSGQPQHF. In nucleotides, the CDR3 is TGTGCTAGTGTCTCGGTATCTGGTCAGCCCCAGCATTTT.

V usage is TRBV6-1 and J usage is TRBJ1-5, with TRBD1 identical over 9 bases. CDR1 is MNHNS and CDR2 is SASEGT in the germline V gene. CDR3 length: 16 amino acids. V was pared by 4 bases and J by 6 bases, with 10 bases of the junction left unmatched. The CDR3 loop is CASSATPGQGGQPQHF. The DNA for the CDR3 is TGTGCCAGCAGTGCCACTCCGGGACAGGGCGGTCAGCCCCAGCATTTT.

This chain uses TRBV6-5 with TRBJ2-7; 11 nucleotides agree with TRBD1. CDR1 MNHEY and CDR2 SVGAGI come from the germline V gene. CDR3 length equals 14 residues. V trimming: 6 bases; J trimming: 1 base; junction bases outside the gene matches: 2. The CDR3 loop reads CASRGTGGSYEQYF. The DNA of the CDR3 is TGTGCCAGCAGGGGGACAGGGGGATCCTACGAGCAGTACTTC.

The rearrangement joins TRBV21-1 to TRBJ2-4; the D segment call TRBD2 is taken from the table without a DNA check. TRBV21-1 is given as a pseudogene. The CDR3 sequence is 19 residues long. The CDR3 region has the DNA TGTGCCAGCAGCAAATTCACTAGCGGGTGGAATATAGCCAAAAACATTCAGTACTTC. Its protein product is CASSKFTSGWNIAKNIQYF.